What follows is one T cell receptor beta chain and its context. Its antigen is not identified. The sample comes from a study of T cell clones after liver transplantation. Turning to the study itself: TCRbeta sequencing after a pre-transplant mixed lymphocyte reaction identified graft-donor-reactive clones, later tracked in post-transplant blood. Study-level points and caveats: These preliminary findings come from unstandardized post-transplant sampling times.

Germline lookup yields CDR1 ENHRY and CDR2 SYGVKD. The CDR3 has 17 amino acids. Unmatched junction bases numbered 7, after V lost 3 bases and J lost 5 bases. The protocol was immunoSEQ multiplex PCR, while the TCRdb copy is restricted to in-frame clones and leaves out a portion. Here the sample spans about 9,200 clones, around 80% being singletons. The chain combines TRBV10-3 with TRBJ2-2; 12 bases line up with TRBD2. The sequencing here drew on CD8+ T cells from blood, taken at the 22-month timepoint. The TCR originated in a human patient who received a liver transplant. Some T cells may be supplied by the graft donor. Here the CDR3 DNA reads TGTGCCATCAGTGAAGTTCTAGCGGGGGGGCCTACCGGGGAGCTGTTTTTT. This translates into CAISEVLAGGPTGELFF.